This T cell receptor beta chain was sequenced during a study of read filtering for tumor transcriptome and immune sequencing. Notes on the study in general: Dropping single-read clonotypes raised IR-seq and RNA-seq shared-clonotype correlation.

J lost 9 bases, V lost 2 bases, and 13 bases had no gene match. Germline V gene lookup returns CDR1 SGHAT and CDR2 FQNNGV. CDR3 length: 16 amino acids. Ten or more counts support this clonotype. The antigen is not known. This library used 300 to 450 ng RNA and molecular barcoded adaptors spanning alpha/delta and beta/gamma chains. TCRdb reanalysed the reads using MiXCR and keeps one entry per CDR3 protein. The repertoire holds some 120,000 distinct CDR3 sequences, with roughly 13% as singletons. The TCR comes from a donor at least 40 years old with multiple myeloma. Sequencing was done on a sample of a population of CD138-negative cells sorted from bone marrow. The V call is TRBV11-2, the J call TRBJ2-1; 7 nucleotides line up with TRBD2. The CDR3 is CASSLRLAQGRSEQFF. DNA of the CDR3: TGTGCCAGCAGCTTACGACTAGCCCAAGGGCGCAGTGAGCAGTTCTTC.